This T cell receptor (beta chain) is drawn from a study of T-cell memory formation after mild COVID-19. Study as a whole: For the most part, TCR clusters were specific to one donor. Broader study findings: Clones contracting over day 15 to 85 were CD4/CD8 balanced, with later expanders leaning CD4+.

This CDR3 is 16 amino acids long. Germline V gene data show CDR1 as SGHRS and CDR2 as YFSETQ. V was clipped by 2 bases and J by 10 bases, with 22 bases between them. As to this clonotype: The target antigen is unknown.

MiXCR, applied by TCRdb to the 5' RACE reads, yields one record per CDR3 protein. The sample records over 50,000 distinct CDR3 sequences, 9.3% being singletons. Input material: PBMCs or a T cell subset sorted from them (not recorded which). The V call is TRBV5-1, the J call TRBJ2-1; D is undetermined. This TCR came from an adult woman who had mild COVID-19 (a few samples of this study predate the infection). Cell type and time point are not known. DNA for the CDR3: TGCGCCAGCAGCTTTGACCATTCGGGTCCACGGCACGAGCAGTTCTTC. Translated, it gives CASSFDHSGPRHEQFF.